The rows below give T cell receptor beta chains drawn from one sample of a study of blood T cell repertoires in COVID-19. Libraries were prepared by immunoSEQ multiplex PCR; TCRdb keeps only in-frame clonotypes and omits some of them. The repertoire holds around 250,000 clones, with over 65% as singletons. The sample comprised peripheral blood. Receptor source: a man aged 55 to 70 who had recovered from COVID-19. Both conserved end residues are part of each CDR3. A D gene is named only where the DNA matches it firmly. Size is stated for part of the rows, as once, few or many counts, or as a class when the clone is expanded.

j_gene | d_gene | abundance | v_gene | CDR3aa | CDR3nt
TRBJ2-1 | TRBD2 | NA | TRBV4-1 | CASSLRTSGTRYNEQFF | TGCGCCAGCAGCCTCCGGACTAGCGGGACGAGATACAATGAGCAGTTCTTC
TRBJ2-2 | TRBD1 | NA | TRBV11-1 | CASRAGTGNTGELFF | TGTGCCAGCAGGGCCGGGACAGGGAACACCGGGGAGCTGTTTTTT
TRBJ2-5 | TRBD2 | NA | TRBV7-6 | CASSKSGRAGETQYF | TGTGCCAGCAGCAAGAGCGGGAGGGCCGGGGAGACCCAGTACTTC
TRBJ2-1 | TRBD2 | NA | TRBV4-2 | CASSQEGTSGIREQFF | TGTGCCAGCAGCCAAGAAGGGACTAGCGGGATTCGTGAGCAGTTCTTC
TRBJ1-3 | NA | NA | TRBV18 | CASSPLSGNTIYF | TGTGCCAGCTCACCTCTATCTGGAAACACCATATATTTT
TRBJ2-1 | NA | NA | TRBV6-5 | CASSYSNLFGSNEQFF | TGTGCCAGCAGTTACTCGAATCTATTCGGGTCCAATGAGCAGTTCTTC
TRBJ2-3 | TRBD2 | NA | TRBV5-1 | CASSLGTLAGVTDTQYF | TGCGCCAGCAGCTTGGGGACACTAGCGGGGGTCACAGATACGCAGTATTTT
TRBJ2-5 | NA | NA | TRBV11-3 | CASSVSGFGETQYF | TGTGCCAGCAGCGTATCAGGTTTCGGCGAGACCCAGTACTTC
TRBJ1-1 | NA | once | TRBV9 | CASSQGNTEAFF | TGTGCCAGCAGCCAGGGGAACACTGAAGCTTTCTTT
TRBJ2-7 | NA | NA | TRBV29-1 | CSVAGGALSSYEQYF | TGCAGCGTTGCCGGCGGGGCCCTGAGCTCCTACGAGCAGTACTTC
TRBJ1-4 | TRBD1 | NA | TRBV4-1 | CASSRPGTGNEKLFF | TGCGCCAGCAGCCGCCCCGGGACAGGGAATGAAAAACTGTTTTTT
TRBJ1-3 | NA | NA | TRBV10-3 | CAIRASSGNTIYF | TGTGCCATCAGGGCTAGTTCTGGAAACACCATATATTTT
TRBJ1-3 | NA | NA | TRBV9 | CASSQTDIRDTIYF | TGTGCCAGCAGCCAAACGGACATCAGGGACACCATATATTTT
TRBJ2-1 | TRBD2 | NA | TRBV6-5 | CASSYRPSGGRNEQFF | TGTGCCAGCAGTTACCGTCCTAGCGGGGGGCGAAATGAGCAGTTCTTC
TRBJ2-7 | TRBD1 | NA | TRBV27 | CASTGTGRVEQYF | TGTGCCAGCACCGGGACAGGCCGTGTAGAGCAGTACTTC
TRBJ2-1 | TRBD2 | NA | TRBV5-5 | CASSTRTSGGGNEQFF | TGTGCCAGCAGCACCCGGACTAGCGGGGGGGGCAATGAGCAGTTCTTC
TRBJ2-1 | TRBD2 | NA | TRBV27 | CASSLGRGGRYNEQFF | TGTGCCAGCAGTTTGGGCCGGGGGGGCCGCTACAATGAGCAGTTCTTC
TRBJ2-1 | NA | NA | TRBV5-1 | CASSPWGEPHNEQFF | TGCGCCAGCAGCCCGTGGGGGGAGCCCCACAATGAGCAGTTCTTC
TRBJ1-5 | NA | few | TRBV7-9 | CASSLTAGNQPQHF | TGTGCCAGCAGCTTAACTGCAGGGAATCAGCCCCAGCATTTT
TRBJ2-7 | TRBD1 | NA | TRBV27 | CASSFQGVSGEQYF | TGTGCCAGCAGTTTCCAGGGGGTTTCGGGCGAGCAGTACTTC
TRBJ2-3 | TRBD2 | once | TRBV5-1 | CASSLVLGGRAQDTQYF | TGCGCCAGCAGCTTGGTTTTAGGCGGGAGGGCCCAGGATACGCAGTATTTT
TRBJ2-1 | NA | NA | TRBV11-2 | CAIRGEANNEQFF | TGTGCCATCCGAGGAGAGGCGAACAATGAGCAGTTCTTC
TRBJ1-2 | NA | many | TRBV5-4 | CASSLGQTYGYTF | TGTGCCAGCAGCTTGGGACAGACGTATGGCTACACCTTC
TRBJ2-4 | TRBD1 | once | TRBV10-2 | CASSTRSDRGSRRNIQYF | TGCGCCAGCAGCACTAGATCGGACAGGGGATCGAGGCGAAACATTCAGTACTTC
TRBJ2-3 | NA | NA | TRBV9 | CASCLGGSTDTQYF | TGTGCCAGCTGCCTCGGGGGAAGCACAGATACGCAGTATTTT
TRBJ1-2 | NA | NA | TRBV18 | CASSSYSSLTGGYTF | TGTGCCAGCTCGTCTTACAGCTCCCTCACGGGGGGCTACACCTTC
TRBJ2-7 | TRBD2 | NA | TRBV6-5 | CASRRSGGAYEQYF | TGTGCCAGCAGACGCAGCGGGGGTGCCTACGAGCAGTACTTC
TRBJ2-3 | TRBD2 | NA | TRBV7-3 | CASSLAGGATDTQYF | TGTGCCAGCAGCCTAGCCGGGGGGGCGACAGATACGCAGTATTTT
TRBJ1-2 | NA | once | TRBV9 | CASSPRLREANYGYTF | TGTGCTAGCAGCCCGCGACTGAGGGAAGCTAACTATGGCTACACCTTC
TRBJ2-3 | TRBD2 | NA | TRBV9 | CASSLMTEGGPQYF | TGTGCCAGCAGCCTTATGACAGAGGGAGGGCCGCAGTATTTT
TRBJ2-7 | TRBD1 | NA | TRBV6-5 | CAGTTGGSNYEQYF | TGTGCCGGAACGACAGGGGGCTCCAACTACGAGCAGTACTTC
TRBJ1-1 | NA | NA | TRBV5-6 | CASSLVDLDTEAFF | TGTGCCAGCAGCTTGGTAGATCTAGACACTGAAGCTTTCTTT
TRBJ2-1 | NA | once | TRBV9 | CASSVGGAKKQFF | TGTGCCAGCAGCGTAGGCGGGGCGAAGAAGCAGTTCTTC
TRBJ2-3 | NA | NA | TRBV2 | CASSEEEFRDTQYF | TGTGCCAGCAGTGAAGAGGAGTTTCGAGATACGCAGTATTTT
TRBJ2-2 | NA | NA | TRBV3-1/TRBV3-2 | CASNRHGSGKNTGELFF | TGTGCCAGCAACCGACATGGGAGCGGTAAGAACACCGGGGAGCTGTTTTTT
TRBJ2-6 | NA | NA | TRBV19 | CASSRLISGANVLTF | TGTGCCAGTAGTAGACTGATCTCTGGGGCCAACGTCCTGACTTTC
TRBJ2-2 | NA | NA | TRBV11-3 | CASSLGPLSNTGELFF | TGTGCCAGCAGCTTAGGGCCATTGTCGAACACCGGGGAGCTGTTTTTT
TRBJ2-3 | NA | NA | TRBV5-1 | CASSPSTDTQYF | TGCGCCAGCAGCCCATCCACAGATACGCAGTATTTT
TRBJ2-1 | TRBD2 | NA | TRBV7-9 | CASSRTGTSVKNEQFF | TGTGCCAGCAGCCGCACCGGGACTAGCGTTAAAAATGAGCAGTTCTTC
TRBJ2-7 | TRBD1 | NA | TRBV10-3 | CAISESVTGLPWQYF | TGTGCCATCAGTGAGTCGGTGACAGGGCTACCCTGGCAGTACTTC
TRBJ1-2 | NA | NA | TRBV28 | CASSFLDRDYGYTF | TGTGCCAGCAGTTTCTTGGACAGAGACTATGGCTACACCTTC
TRBJ2-2 | NA | NA | TRBV15 | CATSGGKQRNTGELFF | TGTGCCACCAGCGGGGGCAAACAGCGGAACACCGGGGAGCTGTTTTTT
TRBJ1-5 | NA | NA | TRBV27 | CASSLGLDQPQHF | TGTGCCAGCTCCTTGGGACTCGATCAGCCCCAGCATTTT
TRBJ2-3 | NA | NA | TRBV18 | CASSPPIGQSTDTQYF | TGTGCCAGCTCACCACCGATTGGACAAAGCACAGATACGCAGTATTTT
TRBJ1-4 | TRBD1 | few | TRBV6-5 | CASDNRGLDEKLFF | TGTGCCAGCGACAACAGGGGGCTCGATGAAAAACTGTTTTTT
TRBJ1-4 | NA | NA | TRBV5-1 | CASSLAPGGALEKLFF | TGCGCCAGCAGCTTGGCCCCCGGGGGGGCTTTGGAAAAACTGTTTTTT
TRBJ2-5 | TRBD2 | few | TRBV6-1 | CASSEKGGLAGFLRSQYF | TGTGCCAGCAGTGAAAAAGGCGGACTAGCGGGGTTTTTAAGGTCCCAGTACTTC
TRBJ1-1 | TRBD1 | NA | TRBV7-2 | CASSRPGGTEAFF | TGTGCCAGCAGCCGACCAGGGGGCACTGAAGCTTTCTTT
TRBJ1-1 | NA | NA | TRBV27 | CASSFSENTEAFF | TGTGCCAGCAGTTTCTCAGAGAACACTGAAGCTTTCTTT
TRBJ1-2 | NA | NA | TRBV15 | CATSRDLGDGYTF | TGTGCCACCAGCAGAGATCTCGGGGATGGCTACACCTTC
TRBJ2-5 | NA | NA | TRBV4-1 | CASSPTGGGTLTQYF | TGCGCCAGCAGCCCTACAGGGGGGGGGACGCTGACCCAGTACTTC
TRBJ1-5 | NA | NA | TRBV27 | CASSYSGVVQPQHF | TGTGCCAGCTCCTATTCAGGGGTTGTTCAGCCCCAGCATTTT
TRBJ2-5 | NA | NA | TRBV6-6 | CASSYSNRKETQYF | TGTGCCAGCAGTTACTCGAACAGAAAAGAGACCCAGTACTTC
TRBJ2-7 | TRBD2 | NA | TRBV11-2 | CASSPRERGSSYEQYF | TGTGCCAGCAGCCCTAGAGAGCGGGGGAGCTCCTACGAGCAGTACTTC
TRBJ2-3 | TRBD2 | NA | TRBV5-4 | CASSLISGGLTDTQYF | TGTGCCAGCAGCTTGATTAGCGGGGGGCTAACAGATACGCAGTATTTT
TRBJ2-2 | TRBD2 | NA | TRBV7-9 | CASRGGSTGELFF | TGTGCCAGCCGGGGAGGGAGCACCGGGGAGCTGTTTTTT
TRBJ1-5 | TRBD1 | NA | TRBV6-2/TRBV6-3 | CASSSGGWQPQHF | TGTGCCAGCAGCTCAGGGGGTTGGCAGCCCCAGCATTTT
TRBJ1-6 | TRBD1 | NA | TRBV6-5 | CASREDRNSPLHF | TGTGCCAGCAGGGAGGACAGGAATTCACCCCTCCACTTT
TRBJ2-2 | NA | NA | TRBV6-2/TRBV6-3 | CASSSPGTGLHWELFF | TGTGCCAGCAGTTCACCCGGAACAGGGCTGCACTGGGAGCTGTTTTTT
TRBJ2-3 | NA | NA | TRBV11-3 | CASSLAPSSDTQYF | TGTGCCAGCAGCTTAGCTCCCTCGTCAGATACGCAGTATTTT